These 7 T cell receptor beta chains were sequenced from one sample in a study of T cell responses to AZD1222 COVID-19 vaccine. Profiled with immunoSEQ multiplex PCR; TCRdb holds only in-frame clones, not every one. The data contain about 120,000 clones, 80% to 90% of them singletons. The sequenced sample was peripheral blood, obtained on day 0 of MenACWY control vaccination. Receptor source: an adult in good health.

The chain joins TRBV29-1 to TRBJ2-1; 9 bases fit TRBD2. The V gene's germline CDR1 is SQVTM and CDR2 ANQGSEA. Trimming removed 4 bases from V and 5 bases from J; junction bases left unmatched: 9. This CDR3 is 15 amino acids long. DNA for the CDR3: TGCAGCGTTGTGGGAGTGGCTAGCGGGAACAATGAGCAGTTCTTC. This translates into CSVVGVASGNNEQFF.

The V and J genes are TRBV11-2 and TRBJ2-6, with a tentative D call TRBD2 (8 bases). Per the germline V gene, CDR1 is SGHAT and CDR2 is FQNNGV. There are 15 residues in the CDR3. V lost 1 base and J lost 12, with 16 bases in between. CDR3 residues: CASSLVGTAGAVLTF. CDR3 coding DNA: TGTGCCAGCAGCTTAGTAGGGACAGCGGGGGCCGTCCTGACTTTC.

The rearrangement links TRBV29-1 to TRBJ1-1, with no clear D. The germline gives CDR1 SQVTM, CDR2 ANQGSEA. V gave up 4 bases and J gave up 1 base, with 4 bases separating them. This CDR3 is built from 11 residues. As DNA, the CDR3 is TGCAGCGTTGGTAGGAACACTGAAGCTTTCTTT. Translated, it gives CSVGRNTEAFF.

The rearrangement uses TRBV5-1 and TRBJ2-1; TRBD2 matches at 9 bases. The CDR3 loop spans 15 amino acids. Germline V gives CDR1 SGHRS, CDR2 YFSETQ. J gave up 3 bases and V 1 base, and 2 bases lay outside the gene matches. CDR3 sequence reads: CASSLTSGYYNEQFF. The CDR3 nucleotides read TGCGCCAGCAGCTTGACTAGCGGGTACTACAATGAGCAGTTCTTC.

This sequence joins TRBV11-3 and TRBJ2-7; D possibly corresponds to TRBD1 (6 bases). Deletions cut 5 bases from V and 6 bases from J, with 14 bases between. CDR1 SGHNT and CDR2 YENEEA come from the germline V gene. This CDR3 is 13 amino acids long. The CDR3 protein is CASSRVDRSEQYF. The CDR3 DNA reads TGTGCCAGCAGCCGCGTCGACAGGTCCGAGCAGTACTTC.

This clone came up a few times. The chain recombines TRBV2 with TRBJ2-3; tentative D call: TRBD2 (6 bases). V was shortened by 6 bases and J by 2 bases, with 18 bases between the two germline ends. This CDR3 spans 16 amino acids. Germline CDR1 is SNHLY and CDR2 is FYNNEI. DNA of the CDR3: TGTGCCAGCAGGGAAACCGGGACGGACTACACAGATACGCAGTATTTT. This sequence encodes CASRETGTDYTDTQYF.

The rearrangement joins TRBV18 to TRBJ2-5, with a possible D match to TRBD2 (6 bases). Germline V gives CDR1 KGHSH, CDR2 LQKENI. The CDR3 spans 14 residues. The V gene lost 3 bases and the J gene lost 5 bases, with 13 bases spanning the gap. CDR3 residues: CASSPRDFVETQYF. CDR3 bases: TGTGCCAGCTCACCTCGGGACTTCGTGGAGACCCAGTACTTC.